The entry below gives a single T cell receptor beta chain sequence along with its context. The antigen is not known. This specimen comes from a study of shared clonotypes between healthy human individuals. Trimming cost V 0 bases and J 2 bases; bases outside gene matches: 1. Germline V gene sequence: CDR1 LGHNA, CDR2 YSLEER. This CDR3 is built from 15 residues. Here immunoSEQ multiplex PCR was the method, and the copy in TCRdb shows in-frame clones only, minus some. The table has about 2,100,000 clones, roughly 91% seen once; the top ten hold approximately 1.7%. Study-level points and caveats: The generation probabilities recorded for non-shared clonotypes fell below those of clonotypes shared by all four donors. It was anticipated that sequencing depth would influence how many clonotypes donors shared.

Naive CD8 cells, CD45RO-negative and positively selected for CCR7, excluded terminally differentiated effector memory CD45RA+ cells. The genes are TRBV4-3 and TRBJ2-7, with 10 bases fitting TRBD1. Sequencing was done on a sample of naive CD8+ T cells from PBMCs. The sequence was obtained from a man aged 18 to 29 in good health. Some clones in this sample may be carry-over from other donors' samples. CDR3 bases: TGCGCCAGCAGCCAAGAGACAGGGGGCCCCTACGAGCAGTACTTC. This sequence encodes CASSQETGGPYEQYF.